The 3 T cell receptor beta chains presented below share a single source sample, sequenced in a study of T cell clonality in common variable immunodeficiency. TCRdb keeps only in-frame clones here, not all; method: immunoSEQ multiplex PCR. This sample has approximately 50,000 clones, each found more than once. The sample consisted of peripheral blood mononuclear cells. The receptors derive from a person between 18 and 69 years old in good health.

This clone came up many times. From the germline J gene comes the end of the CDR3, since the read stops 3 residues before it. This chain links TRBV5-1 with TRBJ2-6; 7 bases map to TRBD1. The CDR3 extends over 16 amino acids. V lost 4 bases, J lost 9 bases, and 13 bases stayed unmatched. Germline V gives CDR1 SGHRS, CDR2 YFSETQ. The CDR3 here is CASSPNRGREDNVLTF. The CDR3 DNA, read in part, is TGCGCCAGCAGCCCCAACAGGGGCCGCGAGGACAACGTC.

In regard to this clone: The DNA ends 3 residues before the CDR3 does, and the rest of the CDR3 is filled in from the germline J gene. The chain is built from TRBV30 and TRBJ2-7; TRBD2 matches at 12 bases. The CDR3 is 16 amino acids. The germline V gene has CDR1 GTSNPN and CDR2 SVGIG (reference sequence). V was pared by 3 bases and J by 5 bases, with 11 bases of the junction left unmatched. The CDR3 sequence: CAWRTTSGSFVHEQYF. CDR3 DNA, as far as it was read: TGTGCCTGGAGGACGACTAGCGGGAGTTTCGTCCACGAG.

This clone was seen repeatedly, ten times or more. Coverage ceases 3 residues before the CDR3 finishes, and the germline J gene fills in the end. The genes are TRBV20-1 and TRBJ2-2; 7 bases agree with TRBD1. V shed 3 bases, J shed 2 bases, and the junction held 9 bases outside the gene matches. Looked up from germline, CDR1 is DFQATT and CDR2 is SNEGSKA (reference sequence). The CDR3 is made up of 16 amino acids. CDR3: CSASPLDRANTGELFF. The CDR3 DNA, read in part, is TGCAGTGCTAGTCCCCTCGACAGGGCCAACACCGGGGAG.